This T cell receptor beta chain was recorded in a study of T cell responses to AZD1222 COVID-19 vaccine. General study findings and limits: Repertoire sampling happened only post peak T cell response. Clonal diversity was possibly underestimated; the donors were predominantly white British and more often female.

Comments on this clone: Its specificity is unknown.

The length of the CDR3 is 13 residues. V shed 5 bases, J shed 4 bases, and the junction held 4 bases outside the gene matches. Sequenced by immunoSEQ multiplex PCR; TCRdb stores in-frame clones only, minus some. The data contain 100,000 to 150,000 clones, about nine tenths of them singletons. The chain employs TRBV12-3 or TRBV12-4 and TRBJ1-1; the match to TRBD1 covers 7 bases. Here the sequenced sample was peripheral blood, taken on day 0 of AZD1222 vaccination. The TCR was taken from an adult in good health. DNA for the CDR3: TGTGCCAGCAGTCTCAACAGGGGCACTGAAGCTTTCTTT. This gives the protein CASSLNRGTEAFF.